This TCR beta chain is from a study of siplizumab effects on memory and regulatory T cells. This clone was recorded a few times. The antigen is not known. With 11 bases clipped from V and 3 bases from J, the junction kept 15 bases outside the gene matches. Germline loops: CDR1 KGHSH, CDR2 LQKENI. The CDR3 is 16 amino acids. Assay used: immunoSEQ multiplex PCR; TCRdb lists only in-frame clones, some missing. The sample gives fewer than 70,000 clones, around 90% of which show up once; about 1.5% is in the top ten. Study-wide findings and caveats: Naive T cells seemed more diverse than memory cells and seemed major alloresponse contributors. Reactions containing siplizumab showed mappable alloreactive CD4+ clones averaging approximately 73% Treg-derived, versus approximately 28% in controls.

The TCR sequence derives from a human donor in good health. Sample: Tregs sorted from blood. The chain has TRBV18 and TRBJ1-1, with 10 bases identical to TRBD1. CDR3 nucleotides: TGTGCCTCCTACCACCGGGACAGGGGATCGGACACTGAAGCTTTCTTT. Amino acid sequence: CASYHRDRGSDTEAFF.